This entry is about one T cell receptor beta chain. Using immunoSEQ multiplex PCR, the repertoire was profiled, and TCRdb retains in-frame clones only, with some absent. This sample has some 300,000 clones; 85% to 90% occur once, and the top ten carry 5.5% to 8%. This sample was taken from a study of blood T cell repertoires in COVID-19. This receptor was obtained from a woman aged 45 to 65 with COVID-19, enrolled during active disease. The specimen was peripheral blood.

This CDR3 is CASSIQGTEAFF. The DNA for the CDR3 is TGTGCCAGCAGCATACAGGGAACTGAAGCTTTCTTT. This chain links TRBV5-5 with TRBJ1-1; maybe TRBD1 (6 bases). Germline lookup yields CDR1 SGHKS and CDR2 YYEKEE (reference sequence). Trimming removed 4 bases at V and 5 bases at J, with 9 bases between. The CDR3 contains 12 residues.